What follows are 21 T cell receptor beta chains derived from one specimen sequenced in a study of post-analysis software for immune sequencing data. Study-wide results and limits: There were a few TRBV segments more frequent in patients than controls, and TRBV5-6, TRBV5-1 and TRBV20-1 were among them.

Tagging with unique molecular identifiers was a feature of the TCR beta cDNA libraries. MiXCR was run by TCRdb on the PCR reads, yielding one entry per CDR3 protein. This table holds 650,000 to 850,000 distinct CDR3 sequences, roughly 50% found once. These receptors' targets are unknown. The sample comprised blood. The receptors stem from a girl aged 5-17 years with multiple sclerosis.

V gene TRBV4-1 combines with J gene TRBJ2-1; a possible D gene is TRBD1 (5 bases). V lost 4 bases and J 0 bases, leaving 16 bases between the germline ends. CDR1 and CDR2 from the germline V gene are MGHRA and YSYEKL. This CDR3 contains 17 residues. CDR3 in DNA: TGCGCCAGCAGCCTTACTCCTGACAGTCACTCCTACAATGAGCAGTTCTTC. Translation gives CASSLTPDSHSYNEQFF.

This clonotype appeared a few times. The rearrangement uses TRBV7-3 and TRBJ1-2; 7 nucleotides line up with TRBD1. The CDR3 extends over 14 amino acids. The germline V gene has CDR1 SGHTA and CDR2 FQGTGA. Trimming removed 0 bases from V and 6 bases from J; junction bases left unmatched: 4. The CDR3 loop is CASSLTTGVHGYTF. The CDR3 DNA reads TGTGCCAGCAGCTTAACAACAGGGGTGCATGGCTACACCTTC. Combining the CDR3 with reference TRBV7-3 and TRBJ1-2 gives the whole variable domain GAGVSQTPSNKVTEKGKYVELRCDPISGHTALYWYRQSLGQGPEFLIYFQGTGAADDSGLPNDRFFAVRPEGSVSTLKIQRTERGDSAVYLCASSLTTGVHGYTFGSGTRLTVV.

This clonotype came up many times. The chain is built from TRBV29-1 and TRBJ2-3; TRBD1 agrees at 10 bases. V was clipped by 4 bases and J by 3 bases; unmatched bases: 1. Germline V gene lookup returns CDR1 SQVTM and CDR2 ANQGSEA. This CDR3 comprises 13 residues. The CDR3: CSVGQGATDTQYF. The CDR3, as DNA: TGCAGCGTTGGACAGGGGGCGACAGATACGCAGTATTTT.

This rearrangement joins TRBV7-2 to TRBJ2-7; tentatively, D is TRBD1 or TRBD2 (5 bases each). Per the germline V gene, CDR1 is SGHTA and CDR2 is FQGNSA. V lost 4 bases, J lost 4 bases, and 20 bases lay in between. CDR3 length: 16 amino acids. The CDR3 here is CASSSQPGPMGYEQYF. DNA for the CDR3: TGTGCCAGCAGCTCCCAACCGGGACCTATGGGTTACGAGCAGTACTTC.

This chain's CDR3 is CAISETVDSGANVLTF. In nucleotides, the CDR3 is TGTGCCATCAGTGAGACAGTAGACTCTGGGGCCAACGTCCTGACTTTC. The chain joins TRBV10-3 to TRBJ2-6, with D hard to call. The V and J ends lost 2 bases and 0 bases respectively, with 8 bases between them. This CDR3 is built from 16 residues. CDR1 is ENHRY, CDR2 SYGVKD, per germline.

The chain is built from TRBV6-5 and TRBJ1-5; 11 nucleotides agree with TRBD1. V gave up 5 bases and J gave up 4 bases; unmatched junction bases: 7. The CDR3 is made up of 16 amino acids. From germline, CDR1 is MNHEY and CDR2 SVGAGI. This chain's CDR3 is CASSRGQGAHNQPQHF. CDR3 coding DNA: TGTGCCAGCAGTAGAGGACAGGGGGCGCATAATCAGCCCCAGCATTTT.

The rearrangement joins TRBV27 to TRBJ1-2, with D possibly TRBD1 on 5 matching bases. The CDR3 runs 14 residues. V was cut by 2 bases and J by 5 bases, with 12 bases left in between. Per germline, CDR1 MNHEY and CDR2 SMNVEV (reference sequence). The CDR3 DNA reads TGTGCCAGCAGTTTACATCCGGGGGGGTATGGCTACACCTTC. Residues: CASSLHPGGYGYTF.

The chain uses TRBV12-3 or TRBV12-4 and TRBJ2-3, with 7 bases identical to TRBD2. The CDR3 loop spans 15 amino acids. After removal of 2 bases from V and 3 bases from J, the junction contained 5 bases not matched to a gene. CDR3 bases: TGTGCCAGCAGTTTATATCGGCGGGAGACAGATACGCAGTATTTT. This sequence encodes CASSLYRRETDTQYF.

This clonotype was seen a handful of times. The rearrangement uses TRBV29-1 and TRBJ2-5; 7 bases match TRBD1. CDR1 and CDR2 from the germline V gene are SQVTM and ANQGSEA. The CDR3 runs to 14 residues. V lost 7 bases to trimming and J lost 2 bases; unmatched junction nucleotides: 10. The CDR3 nucleotides read TGCAGCGCCACCAGGGGGTCTTGGCAAGAGACCCAGTACTTC. Translating gives CSATRGSWQETQYF.

The chain recombines TRBV5-6 with TRBJ2-1, with 7 bases fitting TRBD2. Trimming at V came to 3 bases and at J to 2 bases, leaving 5 bases not matched to a gene. The CDR3 is 15 amino acids. Per germline, CDR1 SGHDT and CDR2 YYEEEE. CDR3 protein: CASSSIGTTYNEQFF. CDR3 DNA: TGTGCCAGCAGCTCCATTGGGACTACCTACAATGAGCAGTTCTTC.

The chain combines TRBV9 with TRBJ2-7; TRBD2 might be the D (5 bases). This CDR3 has 15 residues. In germline, CDR1 is SGDLS, CDR2 YYNGEE. The V and J ends lost 0 bases and 2 bases respectively, with 12 bases between them. As DNA, the CDR3 is TGTGCCAGCAGCGTAGGAATCGGGAAGACCTACGAGCAGTACTTC. The encoded protein is CASSVGIGKTYEQYF.

This clonotype was counted a few times. V and J are TRBV20-1 and TRBJ2-7, with 8 positions matching TRBD1. The CDR3 loop spans 15 amino acids. V gave up 4 bases and J gave up 1 base; unmatched junction bases: 9. Germline lookup yields CDR1 DFQATT and CDR2 SNEGSKA (reference sequence). The CDR3 sequence is CSAIPGQGASYEQYF. Written as DNA, the CDR3 is TGCAGTGCTATTCCGGGGCAGGGGGCATCCTACGAGCAGTACTTC.

The chain is built from TRBV7-6 and TRBJ2-6; D not certain. Germline CDR1 reads SGHVS; CDR2 reads FNYEAQ. This CDR3 region has 15 residues. The ends were cut back, 5 bases at V and 0 bases at J, with 8 bases in the middle. CDR3 sequence reads: CASSRPRSGANVLTF. The DNA of the CDR3 is TGTGCCAGCAGCCGCCCCCGCTCTGGGGCCAACGTCCTGACTTTC. The full variable domain, rest sourced from reference TRBV7-6 and TRBJ2-6, is GAGVSQSPRYKVTKRGQDVALRCDPISGHVSLYWYRQALGQGPEFLTYFNYEAQQDKSGLPNDRFSAERPEGSISTLTIQRTEQRDSAMYRCASSRPRSGANVLTFGAGSRLTVL.

This clonotype was observed a single time. V usage is TRBV29-1 and J usage is TRBJ2-3; a weak D match, TRBD2 (6 bases). Trimming cost V 6 bases and J 0 bases, with 16 bases left between them. CDR1 is SQVTM, CDR2 ANQGSEA, per germline. The CDR3 covers 15 residues. CDR3 amino acids: CSVAGRTLSTDTQYF. The CDR3 DNA is TGCAGCGTGGCGGGGAGGACCCTTAGCACAGATACGCAGTATTTT.

CDR3 region: CASSLVVQLGYEQYF. In DNA, the CDR3 is TGTGCCAGCAGCTTAGTCGTACAGCTGGGCTACGAGCAGTACTTC. The chain has TRBV7-2 and TRBJ2-7; D is undetermined. CDR1 and CDR2 from the germline V gene are SGHTA and FQGNSA. Trimming took off 1 base at V and 3 bases at J, with 13 bases between the two ends. The CDR3 runs to 15 residues.

The chain combines TRBV7-2 with TRBJ2-1, with TRBD2 as a possible D gene (5 bases). Trimming left V 2 bases short and J 9 bases short, with 11 bases between. Germline assignment: CDR1 SGHTA and CDR2 FQGNSA. The CDR3 is made up of 13 amino acids. The CDR3 spells CASSLSGDTEQFF. The CDR3 region has the DNA TGTGCCAGCAGCTTATCCGGGGATACTGAGCAGTTCTTC.

Only one count was recorded for this clonotype. The chain is built from TRBV20-1 and TRBJ2-1; D not certain. Deletions cut 3 bases from V and 1 base from J, with 10 bases between. In germline, CDR1 is DFQATT, CDR2 SNEGSKA (reference sequence). The length of the CDR3 is 14 residues. The CDR3 sequence: CSASNPRSYNEQFF. DNA of the CDR3: TGCAGTGCTAGCAACCCTCGTTCCTACAATGAGCAGTTCTTC.

The V and J genes are TRBV2 and TRBJ2-7; TRBD2 is a possible D gene (6 bases). The J call could be wrong; TRBJ2-4 is a better fit for the DNA end. The germline V gene has CDR1 SNHLY and CDR2 FYNNEI. There are 13 residues in the CDR3. The CDR3 protein is CASTIERVDIQYF. As DNA, the CDR3 is TGTGCCAGCACGATTGAGCGGGTTGACATTCAGTACTTC.

The CDR3 protein is CASSFTPTGAQETQYF. DNA for the CDR3: TGTGCCAGCAGCTTTACCCCCACAGGGGCTCAAGAGACCCAGTACTTC. The chain is built from TRBV5-5 and TRBJ2-5; 7 nucleotides line up with TRBD1. The CDR3 extends over 16 amino acids. The germline V gene encodes CDR1 SGHKS and CDR2 YYEKEE (reference sequence). The junction had 9 bases not matched to a gene; V was cut back by 2 bases and J by 2 bases.

The V and J genes are TRBV5-1 and TRBJ2-7, with a possible D match to TRBD2 (7 bases). This CDR3 comprises 17 residues. CDR1 and CDR2 from the germline V gene are SGHRS and YFSETQ. Trimming removed 2 bases at V and 0 bases at J, with 18 bases between. The CDR3: CASSFGGSRTASYEQYF. In nucleotides, the CDR3 is TGCGCCAGCAGCTTTGGCGGGAGTCGGACAGCCTCCTACGAGCAGTACTTC.

This clonotype turned up a few times. The chain joins TRBV20-1 to TRBJ2-1, with D perhaps TRBD1 (8 bases). Looked up from germline, CDR1 is DFQATT and CDR2 is SNEGSKA (reference sequence). V lost 3 bases, J lost 13 bases, and 22 bases lay in between. The CDR3 sequence is 14 residues long. CDR3 protein: CSASLQGGGFTQFF. The CDR3 DNA sequence: TGCAGTGCTAGTTTACAGGGGGGAGGGTTCACCCAGTTCTTC.